This T cell receptor (beta chain) was profiled in a study of T cell responses to AZD1222 COVID-19 vaccine. A note on this clone: Its antigen remains unknown.

TCRdb keeps only in-frame clones here, not all; method: immunoSEQ multiplex PCR. The table shows more than 95,000 clones, with over 75% occurring only once. Study observations and caveats: In all cases, repertoires were sampled only after the peak T cell response. Spike-specific TCR breadth and depth grew following two AZD1222 doses.

This TCR was sampled from an adult in good health. Sequencing used peripheral blood, obtained on day 0 of AZD1222 vaccination.

The CDR3 DNA is TGTGCCAGCAGCCCCCCGGGCCTAGACAATGAGCAGTTCTTC. It yields the protein CASSPPGLDNEQFF. The rearrangement joins TRBV9 to TRBJ2-1, with D hard to call. Germline CDR1 SGDLS, CDR2 YYNGEE. CDR3 length equals 14 residues. Trimming stripped 4 bases from V and 5 bases from J, with 13 bases between. Based on the CDR3 plus reference TRBV9 and TRBJ2-1, the full variable domain is DSGVTQTPKHLITATGQRVTLRCSPRSGDLSVYWYQQSLDQGLQFLIQYYNGEERAKGNILERFSAQQFPDLHSELNLSSLELGDSALYFCASSPPGLDNEQFFGPGTRLTVL.